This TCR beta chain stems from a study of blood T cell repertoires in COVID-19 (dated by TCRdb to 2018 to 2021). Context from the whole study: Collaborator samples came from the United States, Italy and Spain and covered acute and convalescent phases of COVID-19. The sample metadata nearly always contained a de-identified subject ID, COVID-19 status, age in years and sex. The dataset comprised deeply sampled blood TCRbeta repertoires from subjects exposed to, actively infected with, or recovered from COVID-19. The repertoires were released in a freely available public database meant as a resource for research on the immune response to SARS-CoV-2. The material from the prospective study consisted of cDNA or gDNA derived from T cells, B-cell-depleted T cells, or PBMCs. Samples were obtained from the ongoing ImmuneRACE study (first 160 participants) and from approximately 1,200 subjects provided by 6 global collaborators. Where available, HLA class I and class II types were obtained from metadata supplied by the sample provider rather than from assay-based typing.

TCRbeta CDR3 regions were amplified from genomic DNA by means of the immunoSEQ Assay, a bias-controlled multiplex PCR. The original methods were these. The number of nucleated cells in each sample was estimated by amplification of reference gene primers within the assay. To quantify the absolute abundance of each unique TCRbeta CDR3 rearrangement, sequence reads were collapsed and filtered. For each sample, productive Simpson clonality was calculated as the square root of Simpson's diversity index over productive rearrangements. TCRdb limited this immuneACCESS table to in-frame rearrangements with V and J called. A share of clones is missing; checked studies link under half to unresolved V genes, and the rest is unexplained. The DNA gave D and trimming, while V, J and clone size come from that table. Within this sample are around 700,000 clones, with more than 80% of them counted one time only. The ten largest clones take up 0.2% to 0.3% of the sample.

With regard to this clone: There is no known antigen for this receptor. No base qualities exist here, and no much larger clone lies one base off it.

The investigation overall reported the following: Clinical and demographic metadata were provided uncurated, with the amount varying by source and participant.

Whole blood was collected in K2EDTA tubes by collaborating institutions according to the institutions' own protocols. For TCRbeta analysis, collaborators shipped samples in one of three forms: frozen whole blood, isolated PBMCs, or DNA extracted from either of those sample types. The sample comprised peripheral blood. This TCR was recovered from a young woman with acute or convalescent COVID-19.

The nucleotide sequence reads as follows: TGTGCCAGCAGTGAACCTCAGGGTTCGGGCAATCAGCCCCAGCATTTT. Its protein is CASSEPQGSGNQPQHF. Recombination connected TRBV6-1 to TRBJ1-5, and perhaps TRBD1 as D gene, on 5 matching bases. CDR1 and CDR2 are drawn from the germline V gene: MNHNS, SASEGT. V loses 2 bases, J loses 2 bases, and the germline ends lie 13 bases apart. The CDR3 runs 16 amino acids, cysteine and phenylalanine included. Of all the DNA, just the CDR3 is kept, 48 bases in frame from base 1.